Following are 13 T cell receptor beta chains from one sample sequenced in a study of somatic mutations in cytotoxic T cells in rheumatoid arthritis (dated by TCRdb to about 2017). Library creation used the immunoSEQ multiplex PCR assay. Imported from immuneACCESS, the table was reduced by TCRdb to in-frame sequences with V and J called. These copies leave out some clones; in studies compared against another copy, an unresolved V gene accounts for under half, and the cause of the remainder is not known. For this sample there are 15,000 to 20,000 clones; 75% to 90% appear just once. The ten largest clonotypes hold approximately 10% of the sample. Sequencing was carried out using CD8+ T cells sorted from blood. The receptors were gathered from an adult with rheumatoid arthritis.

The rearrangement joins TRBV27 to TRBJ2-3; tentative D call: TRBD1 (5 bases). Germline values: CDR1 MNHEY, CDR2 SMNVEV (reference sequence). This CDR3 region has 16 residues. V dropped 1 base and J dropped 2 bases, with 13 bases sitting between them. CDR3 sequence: CASSLWGKTVTDTQYF. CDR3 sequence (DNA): TGTGCCAGCAGTTTATGGGGAAAGACAGTCACAGATACGCAGTATTTT.

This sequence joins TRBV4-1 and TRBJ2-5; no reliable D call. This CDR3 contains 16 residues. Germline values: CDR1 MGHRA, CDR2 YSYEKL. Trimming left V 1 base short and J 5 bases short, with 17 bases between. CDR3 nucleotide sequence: TGCGCCAGCAGCCAAGCCGACCCGCCCCTGGGCGAGACCCAGTACTTC. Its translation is CASSQADPPLGETQYF.

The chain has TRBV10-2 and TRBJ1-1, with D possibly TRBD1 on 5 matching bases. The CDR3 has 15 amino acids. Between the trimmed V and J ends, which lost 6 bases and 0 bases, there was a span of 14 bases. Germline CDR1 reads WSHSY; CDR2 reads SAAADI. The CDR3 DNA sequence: TGCGCCAGCAGCCGGGGGAAGAGTCTGAACACTGAAGCTTTCTTT. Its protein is CASSRGKSLNTEAFF.

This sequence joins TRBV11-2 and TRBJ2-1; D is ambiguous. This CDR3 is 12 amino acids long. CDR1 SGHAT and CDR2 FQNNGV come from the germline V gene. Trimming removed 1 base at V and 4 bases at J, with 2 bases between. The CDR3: CASSLVYNEQFF. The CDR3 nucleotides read TGTGCCAGCAGCTTAGTGTACAATGAGCAGTTCTTC.

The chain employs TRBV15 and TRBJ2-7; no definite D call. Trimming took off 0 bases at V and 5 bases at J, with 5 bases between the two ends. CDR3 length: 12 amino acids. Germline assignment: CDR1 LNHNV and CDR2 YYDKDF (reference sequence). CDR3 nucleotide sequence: TGTGCCACCAGCAGAGATGCGAACGAGCAGTACTTC. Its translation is CATSRDANEQYF. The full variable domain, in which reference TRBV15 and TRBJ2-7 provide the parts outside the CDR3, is DAMVIQNPRYQVTQFGKPVTLSCSQTLNHNVMYWYQQKSSQAPKLLFHYYDKDFNNEADTPDNFQSRRPNTSFCFLDIRSPGLGDTAMYLCATSRDANEQYFGPGTRLTVT.

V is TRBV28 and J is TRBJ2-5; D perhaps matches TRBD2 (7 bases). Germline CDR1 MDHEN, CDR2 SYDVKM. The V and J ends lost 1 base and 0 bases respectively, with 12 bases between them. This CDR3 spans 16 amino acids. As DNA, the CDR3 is TGTGCCAGCAGTTTATCCAGGGGAGGGTACCAAGAGACCCAGTACTTC. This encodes CASSLSRGGYQETQYF.

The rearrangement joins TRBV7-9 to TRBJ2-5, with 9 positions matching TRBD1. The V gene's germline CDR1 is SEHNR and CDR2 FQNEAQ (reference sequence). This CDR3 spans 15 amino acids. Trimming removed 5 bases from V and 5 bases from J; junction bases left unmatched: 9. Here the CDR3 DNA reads TGTGCCAGCAGCCACCGGACAGGGGTCATGGAGACCCAGTACTTC. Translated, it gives CASSHRTGVMETQYF.

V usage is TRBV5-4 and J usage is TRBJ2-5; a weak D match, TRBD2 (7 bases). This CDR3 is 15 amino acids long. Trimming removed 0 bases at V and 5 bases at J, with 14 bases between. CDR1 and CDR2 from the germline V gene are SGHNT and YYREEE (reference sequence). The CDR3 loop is CASSLEVGGAETQYF. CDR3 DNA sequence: TGTGCCAGCAGCTTGGAAGTTGGGGGGGCGGAGACCCAGTACTTC.

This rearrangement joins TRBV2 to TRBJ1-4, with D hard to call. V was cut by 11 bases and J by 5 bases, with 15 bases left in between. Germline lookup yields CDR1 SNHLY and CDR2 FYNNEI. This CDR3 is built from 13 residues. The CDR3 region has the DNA TGTGCCGGAAAAGACCGACGAAATGAAAAACTGTTTTTT. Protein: CAGKDRRNEKLFF.

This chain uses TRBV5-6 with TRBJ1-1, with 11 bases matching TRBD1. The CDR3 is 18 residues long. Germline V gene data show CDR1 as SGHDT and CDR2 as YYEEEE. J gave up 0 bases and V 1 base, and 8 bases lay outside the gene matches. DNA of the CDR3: TGTGCCAGCAGCTTGCTGGACAGGGGGCGGAGTATGAACACTGAAGCTTTCTTT. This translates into CASSLLDRGRSMNTEAFF.

The CDR3 DNA sequence: TGTGCCAGCAGCCCCGACATGAACACTGAAGCTTTCTTT. Residues: CASSPDMNTEAFF. The V call is TRBV5-4, the J call TRBJ1-1; D unresolved. The V end was cut by 4 bases, the J end by 0 bases, with 7 bases between. Germline lookup yields CDR1 SGHNT and CDR2 YYREEE (reference sequence). The CDR3 totals 13 residues.

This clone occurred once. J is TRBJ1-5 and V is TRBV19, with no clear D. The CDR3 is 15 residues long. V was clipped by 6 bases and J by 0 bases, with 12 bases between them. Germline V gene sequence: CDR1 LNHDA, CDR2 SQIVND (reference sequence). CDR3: CASRLSGYSNQPQHF. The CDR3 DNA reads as TGTGCCAGTAGATTGAGCGGTTATAGCAATCAGCCCCAGCATTTT.

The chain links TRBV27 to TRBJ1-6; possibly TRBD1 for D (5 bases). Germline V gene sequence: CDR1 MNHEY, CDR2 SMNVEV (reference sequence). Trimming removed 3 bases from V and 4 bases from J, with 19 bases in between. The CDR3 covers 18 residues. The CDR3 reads CASSFTKLPGLYNSPLHF. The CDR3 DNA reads TGTGCCAGCAGTTTCACCAAACTCCCGGGACTGTATAATTCACCCCTCCACTTT.